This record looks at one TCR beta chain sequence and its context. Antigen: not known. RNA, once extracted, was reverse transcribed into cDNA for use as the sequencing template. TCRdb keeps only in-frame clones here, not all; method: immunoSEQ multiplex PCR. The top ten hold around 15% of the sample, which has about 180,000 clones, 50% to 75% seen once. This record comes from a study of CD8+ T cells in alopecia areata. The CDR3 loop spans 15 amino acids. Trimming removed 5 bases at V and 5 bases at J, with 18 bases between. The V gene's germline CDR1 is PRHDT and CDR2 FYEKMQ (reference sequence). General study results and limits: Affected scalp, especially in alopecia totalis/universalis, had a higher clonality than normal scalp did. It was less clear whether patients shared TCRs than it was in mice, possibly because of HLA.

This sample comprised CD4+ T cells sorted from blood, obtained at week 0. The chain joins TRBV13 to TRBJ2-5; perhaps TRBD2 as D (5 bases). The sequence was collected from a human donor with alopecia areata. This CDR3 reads CASSPPPGLAETQYF. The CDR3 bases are TGTGCCAGCAGCCCTCCCCCCGGGCTAGCTGAGACCCAGTACTTC. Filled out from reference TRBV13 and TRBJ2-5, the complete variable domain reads AAGVIQSPRHLIKEKRETATLKCYPIPRHDTVYWYQQGPGQDPQFLISFYEKMQSDKGSIPDRFSAQQFSDYHSELNMSSLELGDSALYFCASSPPPGLAETQYFGPGTRLLVL.